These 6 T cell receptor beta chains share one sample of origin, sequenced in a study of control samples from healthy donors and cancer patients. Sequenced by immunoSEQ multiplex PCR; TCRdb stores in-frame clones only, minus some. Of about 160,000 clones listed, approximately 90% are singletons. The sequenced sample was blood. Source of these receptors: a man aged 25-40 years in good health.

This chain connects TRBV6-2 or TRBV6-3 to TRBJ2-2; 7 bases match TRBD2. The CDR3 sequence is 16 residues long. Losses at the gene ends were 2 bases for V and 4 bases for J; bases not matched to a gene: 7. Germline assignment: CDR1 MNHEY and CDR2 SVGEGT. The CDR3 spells CASSYGAPGGTGELFF. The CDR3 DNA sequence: TGTGCCAGCAGTTACGGGGCCCCGGGAGGCACCGGGGAGCTGTTTTTT.

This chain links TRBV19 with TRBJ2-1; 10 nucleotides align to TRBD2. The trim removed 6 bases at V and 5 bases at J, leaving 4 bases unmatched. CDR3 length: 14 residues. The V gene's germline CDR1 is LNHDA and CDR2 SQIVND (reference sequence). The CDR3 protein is CASRLAGNHNEQFF. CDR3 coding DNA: TGTGCCAGTAGACTAGCGGGAAATCACAATGAGCAGTTCTTC.

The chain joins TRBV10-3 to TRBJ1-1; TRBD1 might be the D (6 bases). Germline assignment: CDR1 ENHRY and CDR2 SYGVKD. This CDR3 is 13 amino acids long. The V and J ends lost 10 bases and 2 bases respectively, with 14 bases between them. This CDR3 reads CATSVGGNTEAFF. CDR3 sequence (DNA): TGTGCCACCAGCGTAGGGGGAAACACTGAAGCTTTCTTT.

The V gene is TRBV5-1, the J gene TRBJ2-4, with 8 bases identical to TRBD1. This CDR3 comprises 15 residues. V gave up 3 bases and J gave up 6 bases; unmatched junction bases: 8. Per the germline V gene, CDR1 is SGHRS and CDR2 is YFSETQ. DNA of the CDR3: TGCGCCAGCAGCTCGAACCCCGGGACAGGAAACATTCAGTACTTC. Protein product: CASSSNPGTGNIQYF. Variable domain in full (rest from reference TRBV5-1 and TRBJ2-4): KAGVTQTPRYLIKTRGQQVTLSCSPISGHRSVSWYQQTPGQGLQFLFEYFSETQRNKGNFPGRFSGRQFSNSRSEMNVSTLELGDSALYLCASSSNPGTGNIQYFGAGTRLSVL.

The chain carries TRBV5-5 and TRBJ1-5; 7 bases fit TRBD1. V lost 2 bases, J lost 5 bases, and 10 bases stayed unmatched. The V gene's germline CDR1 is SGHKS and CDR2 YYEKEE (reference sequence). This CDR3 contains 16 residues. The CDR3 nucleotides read TGTGCCAGCAGCTTTGCAGGGGGAAGTTCGGATCAGCCCCAGCATTTT. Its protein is CASSFAGGSSDQPQHF.

The CDR3 DNA sequence: TGCGCCAGCAGTCCAAAAGGGCTAGCGGGAGGATACAATGAGCAGTTCTTC. This encodes CASSPKGLAGGYNEQFF. The chain couples TRBV5-1 to TRBJ2-1, with TRBD2 matching 11 bases. CDR3 length equals 17 residues. The germline gives CDR1 SGHRS, CDR2 YFSETQ. V shed 5 bases and J 4 bases; nucleotides not matched to a gene: 11. Full variable domain (missing parts from reference TRBV5-1 and TRBJ2-1): KAGVTQTPRYLIKTRGQQVTLSCSPISGHRSVSWYQQTPGQGLQFLFEYFSETQRNKGNFPGRFSGRQFSNSRSEMNVSTLELGDSALYLCASSPKGLAGGYNEQFFGPGTRLTVL.